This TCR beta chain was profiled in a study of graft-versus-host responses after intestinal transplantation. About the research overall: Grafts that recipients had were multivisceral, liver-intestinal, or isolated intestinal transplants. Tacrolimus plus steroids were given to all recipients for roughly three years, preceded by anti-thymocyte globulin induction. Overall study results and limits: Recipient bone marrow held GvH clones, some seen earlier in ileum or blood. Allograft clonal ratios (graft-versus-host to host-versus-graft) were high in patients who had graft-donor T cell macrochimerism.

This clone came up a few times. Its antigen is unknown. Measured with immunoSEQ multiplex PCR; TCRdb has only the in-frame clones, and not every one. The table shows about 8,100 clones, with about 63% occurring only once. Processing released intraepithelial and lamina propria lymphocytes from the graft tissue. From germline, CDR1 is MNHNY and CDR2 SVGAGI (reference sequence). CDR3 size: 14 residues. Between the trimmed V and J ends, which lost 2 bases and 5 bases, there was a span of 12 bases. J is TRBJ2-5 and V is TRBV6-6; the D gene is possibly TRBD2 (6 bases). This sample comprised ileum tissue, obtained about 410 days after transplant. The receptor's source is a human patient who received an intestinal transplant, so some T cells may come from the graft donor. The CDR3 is CASSYGGRTETQYF. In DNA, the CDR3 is TGTGCCAGCAGTTACGGGGGGAGAACGGAGACCCAGTACTTC.